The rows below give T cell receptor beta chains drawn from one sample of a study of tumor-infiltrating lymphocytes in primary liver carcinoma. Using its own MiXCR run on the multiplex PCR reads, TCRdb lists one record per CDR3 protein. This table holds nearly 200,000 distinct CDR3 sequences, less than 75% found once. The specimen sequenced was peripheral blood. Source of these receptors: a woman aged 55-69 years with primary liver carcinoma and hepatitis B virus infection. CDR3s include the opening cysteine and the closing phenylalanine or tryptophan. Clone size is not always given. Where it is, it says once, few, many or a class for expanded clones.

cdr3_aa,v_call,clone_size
CASSPLFAESNEQFF,TRBV11-3,few
CASSLRGAAYEQYF,TRBV11-1,medium-sized
CASSSTGGPYNERFF,TRBV11-2,.
CASSLVQGVANTGELFF,TRBV11-2,.
CAWNRGPLTGF,TRBV30,.
CASSLYPAREPSEQYF,TRBV11-2,once
CASSYVSGRGRAFF,TRBV6-5,.
CASSPPGRIVNEQFF,TRBV11-2,.
CASSRTSGGDEQFF,TRBV11-3,.
CASSRSYGNKPQHF,TRBV6-2/TRBV6-3,.
CASSTLVGVSGELFF,TRBV12-3/TRBV12-4,.
CASSDTEPSSYSEQFF,TRBV2,.
CASSLVSSQETQYF,TRBV5-6,few
CVSSPLEGLDKDIQYF,TRBV11-1,.
CAISVRGQGANYGYTF,TRBV10-3,many
CASSFFTGRYIDEQYF,TRBV28,.
CASSDRVRVDGELFF,TRBV6-1,.
CASSQPTVSYGYTF,TRBV4-1,many
CASSAVAEETQYF,TRBV6-1,.
CASSNRDRDNQPQHF,TRBV7-8,.
CASSQDLGSGRTQYF,TRBV4-2,many
CASRRRRDTEAFF,TRBV6-1,many
CASSPGAGQSISGNTIYF,TRBV11-2,many
CASSYLDSGIYEQYF,TRBV11-2,once
CASSYEQPYNEQFF,TRBV7-9,.
CASRQNYEQYF,TRBV6-5,.
CASSLEPAEGYGYTF,TRBV11-2,.
CASSEFQRGDDEQYF,TRBV10-2,many
CSSSLPLFSGSTNGQFF,TRBV11-1,once
CSVGPKETQYF,TRBV29-1,many
CANISTSGAYNDQFF,TRBV11-1,.
CASSFGAGVSYNEQFF,TRBV5-4,many
CSAERYGSGNTIYF,TRBV29-1,many
CVSIVDSEAFF,TRBV10-2,.
CASRFQGEETQYF,TRBV11-1,once
CASSLGTGTNEQYF,TRBV11-2,many
CASSLWGRGEQYF,TRBV7-2,.
CASSSRLEVGEQYF,TRBV11-2,.
CASSIGDGYEQYF,TRBV19,few
CSVVWTRGPEQFF,TRBV29-1,.
CASSPNRSYGNTIYF,TRBV6-6,.
CASRQDPGVLIYF,TRBV4-1,.
CASSLGLTGNNEKLFF,TRBV11-3,many
CASSWDSNHPQHF,TRBV11-2,.
CTSSLSRERGQFF,TRBV11-2,.
CATKVGGSSDTQYF,TRBV24-1,few
CTSAPHSGGRANEQFF,TRBV6-5,once
CASTSGVGAVKETQYF,TRBV11-2,medium-sized
CASSLTWSGTDTQYF,TRBV11-2,.
CASSFGGPQHF,TRBV28,.
CASSYSSGKDTDTLYF,TRBV6-5,.
CASSLGTSGSLTDTQYF,TRBV11-2,many
CASSLYDRDSEKLFF,TRBV12-3/TRBV12-4,few
CSAGPGDDKQYF,TRBV29-1,.
CASRNDRNSGNTIYF,TRBV28,.
CAGSLGWGNQPQHF,TRBV7-8,.
CANDSPGTSLDEQFF,TRBV11-2,.